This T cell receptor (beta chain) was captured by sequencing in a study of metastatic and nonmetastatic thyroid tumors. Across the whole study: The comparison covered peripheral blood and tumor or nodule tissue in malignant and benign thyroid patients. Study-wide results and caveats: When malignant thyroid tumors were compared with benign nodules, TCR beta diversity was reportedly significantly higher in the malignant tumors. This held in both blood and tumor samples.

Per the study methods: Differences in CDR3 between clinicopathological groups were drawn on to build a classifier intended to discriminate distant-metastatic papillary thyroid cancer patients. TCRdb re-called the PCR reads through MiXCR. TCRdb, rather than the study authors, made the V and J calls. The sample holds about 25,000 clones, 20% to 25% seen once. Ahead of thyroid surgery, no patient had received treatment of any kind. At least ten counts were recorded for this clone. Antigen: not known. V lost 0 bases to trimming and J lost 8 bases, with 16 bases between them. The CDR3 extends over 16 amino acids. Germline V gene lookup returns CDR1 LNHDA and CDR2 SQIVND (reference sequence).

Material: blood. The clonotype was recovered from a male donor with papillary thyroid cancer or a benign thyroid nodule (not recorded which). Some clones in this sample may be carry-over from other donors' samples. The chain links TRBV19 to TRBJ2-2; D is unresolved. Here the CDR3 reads CASSIDSAFRAGELFF. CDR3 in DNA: TGTGCCAGTAGTATAGATTCGGCCTTCCGGGCAGGGGAGCTGTTTTTT.